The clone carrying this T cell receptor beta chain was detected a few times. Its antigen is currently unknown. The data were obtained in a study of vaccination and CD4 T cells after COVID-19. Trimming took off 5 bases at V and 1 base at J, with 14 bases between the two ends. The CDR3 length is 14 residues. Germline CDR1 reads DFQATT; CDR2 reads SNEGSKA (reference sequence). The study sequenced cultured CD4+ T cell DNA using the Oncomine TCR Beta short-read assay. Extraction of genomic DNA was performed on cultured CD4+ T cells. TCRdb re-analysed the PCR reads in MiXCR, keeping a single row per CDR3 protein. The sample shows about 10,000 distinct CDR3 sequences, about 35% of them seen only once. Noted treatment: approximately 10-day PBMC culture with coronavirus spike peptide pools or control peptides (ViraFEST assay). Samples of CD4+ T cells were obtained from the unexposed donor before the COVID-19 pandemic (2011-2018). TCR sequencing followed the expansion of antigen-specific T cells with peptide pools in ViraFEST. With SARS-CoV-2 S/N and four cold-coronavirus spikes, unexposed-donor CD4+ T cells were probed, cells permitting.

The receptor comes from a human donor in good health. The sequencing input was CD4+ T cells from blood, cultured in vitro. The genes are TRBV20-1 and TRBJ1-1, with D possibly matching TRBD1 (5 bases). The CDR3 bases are TGCAGTGCTGGGGCCGGACGGAAGAACACTGAAGCTTTCTTT. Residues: CSAGAGRKNTEAFF.